Many counts were recorded for the clone carrying this T cell receptor beta chain. Its antigen is currently unknown. This CDR3 has 15 residues. In germline, CDR1 is DFQATT, CDR2 SNEGSKA (reference sequence). For TCRbeta, the library was prepared with unique molecular identifiers. TCRdb itself ran the PCR reads through MiXCR, one entry per CDR3 protein. The sample consists of some 200,000 distinct CDR3 sequences, 5% to 7.5% of them appearing once. The data stem from a study of T-cell reconstitution after alpha-beta-depleted transplantation in children. Broader study findings: A year had passed since transplant, and T-cell counts and diversity by then came mostly from newly produced T cells. TCRbeta diversity was high at day 60 in some patients (a result of surviving recipient T cells and thymic progenitors). It was reported that alpha-beta T cells came from several hundred expanded graft clones (about two months after transplant).

The sequencing used PBMCs, collected before TCRalphabeta/CD19-depleted stem cell transplant. The sequence derives from a girl less than two years old with combined immunodeficiency, due to receive a stem cell transplant. V gene TRBV20-1 combines with J gene TRBJ1-4; TRBD1 might be the D (6 bases). CDR3 nucleotides: TGCAGCGCCCCTTCAGGGGCCCCAACTAATGAAAAACTGTTTTTT. Amino acids: CSAPSGAPTNEKLFF.